What follows describes a single T cell receptor (beta chain). The antigen this receptor binds is unknown. No much larger clone exists at a distance of one base, and base qualities are not known. The germline V gene gives CDR1 as SGHVS and CDR2 as FNYEAQ. The CDR3, cysteine through phenylalanine, is 17 amino acids long. Only the CDR3 portion is preserved as DNA: 51 bases, with reading frame beginning at the first base. Between the V and J ends, shortened by 1 base and 0 bases respectively, the junction contains 13 bases. This record belongs to a study of cytomegalovirus exposure and HLA in healthy donors (dated 2017 in TCRdb). At the level of the whole study: According to a later analysis, one platform produced both the 100 to 150 validation repertoires and the 730 or so repertoires of the first cohort. In addition to the first cohort of roughly 700 subjects, a separate validation cohort of 120 different subjects was used. To predict cytomegalovirus infection status, the study brought together high-throughput TCR immunosequencing, statistical association of individual TCRs with disease status, and machine learning. The aim of the study was to test whether cataloging public T cell receptors could identify signatures of past pathogen exposure. Study-level results and caveats: In both the original and validation cohorts, the classifier was reported to diagnose cytomegalovirus status with high specificity and sensitivity. A few of the identified cytomegalovirus-associated TCR beta chains were confirmed in vitro to be specific for cytomegalovirus antigens. All 120 or so repertoires were used to score co-occurrence in the validation cohort in a later analysis, because that analysis had no HLA typing for the cohort. Most TCR sequences were observed very rarely across donors, whereas some public TCRs were present in many individuals. The authors suggested that the approach could potentially be generalized to other disease states and immunological phenotypes. Of the cluster scores, 90% to 95% were above 0 in a later analysis, which found that TCRs clustered in the first cohort also tended to co-occur in the 120 validation repertoires. The study gave a list of 150 to 200 TCR beta chains associated with cytomegalovirus.

The donors belonged to the validation cohort of around 130 subjects, which was separate from the roughly 700-subject first cohort. Preparation of the library involved the immunoSEQ multiplex PCR assay. Per the original workflow: A statistical classification framework was built for diagnosing cytomegalovirus status from the catalog of TCR beta chain sequences. TCRdb holds this immuneACCESS table with in-frame rearrangements only. Some clones are missing; in checked studies, unresolved V genes explain under half, and the rest has no known cause. The V and J calls and clone size were taken over from that table, and D and trimming were inferred from the DNA. Across this sample there are some 49,000 clones, with around 94% seen only once. About 8% of the sample goes to the ten largest clones.

The V and J genes are TRBV7-6 and TRBJ2-1; the D gene cannot be resolved reliably. The sequenced sample consisted of PBMCs. This receptor was taken from a young woman in good health and CMV-seropositive. The base sequence is TGTGCCAGCAGCTTAGGTTCGTTACCTAGCTCCTACAATGAGCAGTTCTTC. Translated, this gives CASSLGSLPSSYNEQFF.